This T cell receptor (beta chain) was observed in a study of shared T cell receptors in the human thymus. This clone was counted once. One junction end disagrees with the germline gene, perhaps due to a read error. CDR3 size: 11 residues. Germline CDR1 reads SGHRS; CDR2 reads YFSETQ. Measured with immunoSEQ multiplex PCR; TCRdb has only the in-frame clones, and not every one. The table records hundreds of thousands of clones, more than 75% of them present only once. In addition, the sample was reused for a study of human thymus T cells. Per that study: The source of the thymus tissue was resections taken during corrective heart surgery.

V and J are TRBV5-1 and TRBJ2-1; D unclear. This clonotype was sampled from a boy younger than two with a congenital heart defect. The specimen sequenced was thymocytes. The CDR3 DNA reads as TGCGCCAGCAGCTCCTACGATGAGCAGTTCTTC. This codes for CASSSYDEQFF.